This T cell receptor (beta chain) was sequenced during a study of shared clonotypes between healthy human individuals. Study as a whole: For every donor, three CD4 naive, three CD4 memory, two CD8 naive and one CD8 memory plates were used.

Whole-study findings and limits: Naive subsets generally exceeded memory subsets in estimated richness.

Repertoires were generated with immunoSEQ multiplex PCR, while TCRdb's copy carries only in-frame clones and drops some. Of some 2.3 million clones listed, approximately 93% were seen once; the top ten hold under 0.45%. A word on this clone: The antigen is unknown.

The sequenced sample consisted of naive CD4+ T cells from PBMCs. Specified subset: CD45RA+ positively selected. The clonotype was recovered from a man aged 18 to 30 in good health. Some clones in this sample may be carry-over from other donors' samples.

In DNA form, the CDR3 reads TGCAGCGTACTCACGAGGACAGGGTTGGACGAGCAGTACTTC. It specifies CSVLTRTGLDEQYF. The chain links TRBV29-1 to TRBJ2-7, with 8 positions matching TRBD1. The CDR3 totals 14 residues. With V trimmed by 6 bases and J by 5 bases, 12 bases remained unmatched. Germline values: CDR1 SQVTM, CDR2 ANQGSEA.